This T cell receptor beta chain was captured by sequencing in a study of tumor and adjacent non-tumor tissue in lung cancer (dated by TCRdb to 2016 to 2018). In the study overall: The cohort included more than 9 adenocarcinoma, 2 squamous cell carcinoma and 1 small cell lung cancer patients. Bulk TCRbeta repertoires were compared between lung tumor tissue and matched distant non-tumor lung tissue obtained from approximately 16 lung cancer patients. Sequencing generated a total of approximately 130,000,000 productive TCRbeta reads, averaging around 4.2 million reads per sample. The approximately 15 patients were aged roughly 30 to 80 years, included 10 men and 5 women, and had TNM stage I to III disease. Over 25 paired specimens, one tumor and one normal lung sample per patient, were profiled by TCRbeta CDR3 sequencing. General study outcomes and caveats: TCR diversity was significantly higher in younger patients, and greater tumor TCR diversity was associated with shorter overall survival and shorter disease-free survival. Tumor tissue showed significantly higher TCR diversity (inverse Simpson) than normal lung tissue, at 431.37 vs 166.20 (P = 0.0075, Mann-Whitney U test). With only about 16 patients in the cohort, the authors noted that larger samples and more detailed clinical data are needed. Because peripheral blood was not sequenced, the blood TCRbeta repertoires of the lung cancer patients in the study went unexamined. Neither the sequencing platform nor unique molecular identifiers are named or mentioned anywhere in the methods. The top 100 clones accounted for a significantly larger cumulative portion of the repertoire in normal lung than in tumor tissue.

Notes on this clonotype: Its antigen specificity is not known. It may be a read error: a sequence one base away is much more abundant.

RNA was isolated from bulk unsorted tissue, and RNA quality was assessed with a NanoDrop ND-1000 and an Agilent 2100. For the normal lung samples, distant non-tumor tissue was collected more than 3 cm away from the tumor edge. Newly diagnosed lung cancer patients without prior chemotherapy who had been admitted for thoracic surgery in China between August and November 2014 were enrolled as donors. The study excluded patients who had received radiotherapy or chemotherapy before or who had another cancer at the same time. Surgical tissue pieces of 1-2 cm3 were preserved in RNAlater solution and stored at -80 °C until use. CDR3 length: 18 amino acids, cysteine to phenylalanine. The entry retains the CDR3 DNA only, 54 bases that are in frame from base 1. CDR1 and CDR2 were assigned from the germline V gene as MNHEY and SVGAGI. Relative to germline, V is 0 bases shorter and J is 6 bases shorter, with 24 bases between their ends.

Library preparation used multiplex PCR. The listed sequencing device is Illumina HiSeq 2500. Following protocols modified from ARM-PCR, the researchers constructed TCRbeta libraries through three rounds of nested PCR with primers (Table S4). Before sequencing, PCR products of 200-500 bp were cut from the gel and purified using the QIAquick gel extraction kit. In the paper's pipeline: Reads were cleaned using Trimmomatic, were merged into complete CDR3 sequences using FLASH, and were assigned to V(D)J germline segments using MiTCR. VDJtools was used to compute clonal diversity as the inverse Simpson's index. A read counted as productive if the sequence was in-frame and lacked a premature stop codon. Clones were called with MiXCR by TCRdb after fastp trimmed the public reads at Q25, and only in-frame beta chains were retained. Entries are consolidated by CDR3 protein sequence, retaining the most common genes and DNA. The V and J calls were determined by TCRdb, not by the authors. The sample data list tens of thousands of distinct CDR3 sequences, and less than 85% of these were observed just once. Of the sample, around two fifths falls within the top ten clones.

The TCR was taken from a man between 70 and 80 years old with non-small cell lung cancer. The receptor chain draws on TRBV6-5 and TRBJ2-7; a tentative D match to TRBD2 spans 6 bases. Specimen: distant non-tumor lung tissue. The encoded CDR3 is CASSYSGLTGPRPSEQYF. The DNA is as follows: TGTGCCAGCAGTTACTCCGGACTAACGGGACCCAGGCCTTCCGAGCAGTACTTC.